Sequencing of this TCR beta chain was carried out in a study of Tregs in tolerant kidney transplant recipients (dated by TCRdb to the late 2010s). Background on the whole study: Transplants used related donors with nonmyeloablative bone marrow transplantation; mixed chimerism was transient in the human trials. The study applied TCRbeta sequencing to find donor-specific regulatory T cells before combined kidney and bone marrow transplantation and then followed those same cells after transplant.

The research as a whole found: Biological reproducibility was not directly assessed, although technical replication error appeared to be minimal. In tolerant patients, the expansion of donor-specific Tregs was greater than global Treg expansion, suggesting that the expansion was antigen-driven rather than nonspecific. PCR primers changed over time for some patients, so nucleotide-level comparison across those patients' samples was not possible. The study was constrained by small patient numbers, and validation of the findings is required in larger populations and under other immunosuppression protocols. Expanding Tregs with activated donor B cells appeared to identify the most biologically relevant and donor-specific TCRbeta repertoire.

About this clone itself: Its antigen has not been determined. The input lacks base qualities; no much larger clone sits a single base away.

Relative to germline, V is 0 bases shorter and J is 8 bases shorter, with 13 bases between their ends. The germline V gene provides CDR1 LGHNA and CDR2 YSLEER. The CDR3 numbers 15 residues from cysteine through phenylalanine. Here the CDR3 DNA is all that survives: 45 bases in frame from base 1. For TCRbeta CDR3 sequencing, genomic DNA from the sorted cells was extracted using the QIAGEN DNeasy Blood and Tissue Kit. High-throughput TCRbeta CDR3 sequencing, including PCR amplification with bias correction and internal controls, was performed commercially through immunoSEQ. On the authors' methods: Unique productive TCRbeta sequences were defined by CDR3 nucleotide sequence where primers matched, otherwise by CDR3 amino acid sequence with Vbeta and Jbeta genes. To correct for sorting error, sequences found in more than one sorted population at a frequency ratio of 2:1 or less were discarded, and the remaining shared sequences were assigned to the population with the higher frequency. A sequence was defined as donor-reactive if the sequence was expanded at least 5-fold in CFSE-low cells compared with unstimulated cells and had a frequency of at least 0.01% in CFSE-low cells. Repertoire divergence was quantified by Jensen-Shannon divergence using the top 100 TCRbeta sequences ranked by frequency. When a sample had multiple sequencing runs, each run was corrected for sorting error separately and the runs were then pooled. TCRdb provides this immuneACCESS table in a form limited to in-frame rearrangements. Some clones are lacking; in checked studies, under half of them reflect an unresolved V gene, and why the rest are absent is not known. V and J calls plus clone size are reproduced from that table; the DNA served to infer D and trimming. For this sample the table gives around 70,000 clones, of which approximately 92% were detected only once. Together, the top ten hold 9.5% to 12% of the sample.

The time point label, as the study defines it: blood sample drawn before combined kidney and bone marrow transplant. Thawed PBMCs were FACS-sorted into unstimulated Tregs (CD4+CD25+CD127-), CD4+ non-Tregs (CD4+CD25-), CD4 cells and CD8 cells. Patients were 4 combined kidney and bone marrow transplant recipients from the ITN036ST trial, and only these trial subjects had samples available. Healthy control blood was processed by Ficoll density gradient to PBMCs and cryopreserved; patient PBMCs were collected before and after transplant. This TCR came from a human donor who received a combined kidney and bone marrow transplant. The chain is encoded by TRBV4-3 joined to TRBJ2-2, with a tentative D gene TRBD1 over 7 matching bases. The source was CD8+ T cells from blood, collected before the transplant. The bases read TGCGCCAGCAGCCAAGATTGGAGGGGGCTAGGGGAGCTGTTTTTT. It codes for CASSQDWRGLGELFF.